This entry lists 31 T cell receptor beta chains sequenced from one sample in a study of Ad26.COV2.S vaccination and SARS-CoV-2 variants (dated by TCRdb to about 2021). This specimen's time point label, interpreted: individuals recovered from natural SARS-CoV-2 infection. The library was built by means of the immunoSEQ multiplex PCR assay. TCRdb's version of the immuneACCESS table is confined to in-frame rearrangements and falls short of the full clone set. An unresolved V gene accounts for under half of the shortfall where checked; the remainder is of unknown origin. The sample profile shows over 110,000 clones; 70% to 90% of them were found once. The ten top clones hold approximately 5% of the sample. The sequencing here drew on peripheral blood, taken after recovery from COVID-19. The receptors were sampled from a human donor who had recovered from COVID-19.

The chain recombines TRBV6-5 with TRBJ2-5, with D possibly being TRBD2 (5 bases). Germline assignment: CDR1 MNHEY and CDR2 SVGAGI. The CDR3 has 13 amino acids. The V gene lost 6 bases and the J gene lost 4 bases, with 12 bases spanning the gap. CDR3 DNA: TGTGCCAGCAGCGTAAATGAGGGAGAGACCCAGTACTTC. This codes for CASSVNEGETQYF.

CDR3: CASTPPGGETQYF. DNA for the CDR3: TGTGCCAGCACCCCACCGGGTGGAGAGACCCAGTACTTC. The chain uses TRBV5-6 and TRBJ2-5; D is undetermined. Trimming shortened V by 6 bases and J by 4 bases, and 13 bases separated the two germline ends. This CDR3 region has 13 residues. Germline-derived CDR1 and CDR2 are SGHDT and YYEEEE.

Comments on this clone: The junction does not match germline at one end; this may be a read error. The CDR3 reads CASSFSRGTEAFF. DNA for the CDR3: TGTGCTAGCAGCTTTTCCAGAGGCACTGAAGCTTTCTTT. The V and J genes are TRBV7-7 and TRBJ1-1; no reliable D call. CDR1 SSHAT and CDR2 FNYEAQ come from the germline V gene (reference sequence). CDR3 length: 13 amino acids.

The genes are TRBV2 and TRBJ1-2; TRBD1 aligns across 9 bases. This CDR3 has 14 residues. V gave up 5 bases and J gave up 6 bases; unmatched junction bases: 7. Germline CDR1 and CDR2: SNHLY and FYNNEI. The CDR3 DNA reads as TGTGCCAGCAGTAAACTACAGGGGGCGGATGGCTACACCTTC. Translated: CASSKLQGADGYTF.

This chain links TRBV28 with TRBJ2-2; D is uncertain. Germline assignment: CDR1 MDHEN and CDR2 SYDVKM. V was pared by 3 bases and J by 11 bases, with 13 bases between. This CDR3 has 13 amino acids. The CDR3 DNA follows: TGTGCCAGCAGTTTCCCCCCAACGATAGAGCTGTTTTTT. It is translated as CASSFPPTIELFF.

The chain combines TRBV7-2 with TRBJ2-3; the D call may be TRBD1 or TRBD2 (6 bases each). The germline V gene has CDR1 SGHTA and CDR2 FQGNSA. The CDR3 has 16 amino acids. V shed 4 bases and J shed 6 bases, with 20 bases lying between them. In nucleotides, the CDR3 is TGTGCCAGCAGCTCTATCGGGGGCCCTAGCCTGGATACGCAGTATTTT. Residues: CASSSIGGPSLDTQYF.

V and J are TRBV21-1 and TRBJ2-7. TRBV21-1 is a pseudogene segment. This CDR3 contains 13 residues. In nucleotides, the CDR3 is TGTGCCAGTCCACCCTGCGACGTCTACGAGCAGTACTTC. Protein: CASPPCDVYEQYF.

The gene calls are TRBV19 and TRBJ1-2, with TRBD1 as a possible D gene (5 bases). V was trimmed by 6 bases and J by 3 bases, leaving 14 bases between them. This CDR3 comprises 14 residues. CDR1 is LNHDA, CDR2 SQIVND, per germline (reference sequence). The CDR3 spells CASSLMGQDYGYTF. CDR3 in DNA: TGTGCCAGTAGCCTAATGGGGCAGGACTATGGCTACACCTTC.

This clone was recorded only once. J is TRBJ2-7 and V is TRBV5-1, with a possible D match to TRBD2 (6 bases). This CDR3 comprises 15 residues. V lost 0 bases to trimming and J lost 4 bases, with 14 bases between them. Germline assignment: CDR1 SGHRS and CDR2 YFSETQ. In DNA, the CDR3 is TGCGCCAGCAGCTTGGACGGGACGGCGGGGTACGAGCAGTACTTC. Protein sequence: CASSLDGTAGYEQYF.

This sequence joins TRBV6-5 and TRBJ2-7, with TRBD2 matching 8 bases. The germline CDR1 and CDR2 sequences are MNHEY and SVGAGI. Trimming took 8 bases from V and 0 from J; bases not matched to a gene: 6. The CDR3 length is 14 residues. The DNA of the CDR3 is TGTGCCAGCGGTCGGGGGGGTACCTCCTACGAGCAGTACTTC. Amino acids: CASGRGGTSYEQYF.

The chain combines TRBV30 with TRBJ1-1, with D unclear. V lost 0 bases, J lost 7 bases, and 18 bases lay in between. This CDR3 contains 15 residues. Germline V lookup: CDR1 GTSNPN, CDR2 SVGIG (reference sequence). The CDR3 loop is CAWSVPAYGQYEAFF. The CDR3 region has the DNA TGTGCCTGGAGTGTACCGGCCTACGGCCAGTATGAAGCTTTCTTT.

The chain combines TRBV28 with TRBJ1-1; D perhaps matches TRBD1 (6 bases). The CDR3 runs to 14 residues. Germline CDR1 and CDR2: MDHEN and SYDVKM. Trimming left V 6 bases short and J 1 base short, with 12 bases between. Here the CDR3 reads CASRIWTENTEAFF. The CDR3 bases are TGTGCCAGCAGGATCTGGACAGAGAACACTGAAGCTTTCTTT.

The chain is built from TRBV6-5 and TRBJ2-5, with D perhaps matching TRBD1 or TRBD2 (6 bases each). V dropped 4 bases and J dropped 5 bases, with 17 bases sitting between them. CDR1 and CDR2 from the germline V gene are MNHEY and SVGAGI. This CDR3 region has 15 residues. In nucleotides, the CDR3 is TGTGCCAGCAGTTCCCAGGGGCTAGCGAGCGAGACCCAGTACTTC. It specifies CASSSQGLASETQYF.

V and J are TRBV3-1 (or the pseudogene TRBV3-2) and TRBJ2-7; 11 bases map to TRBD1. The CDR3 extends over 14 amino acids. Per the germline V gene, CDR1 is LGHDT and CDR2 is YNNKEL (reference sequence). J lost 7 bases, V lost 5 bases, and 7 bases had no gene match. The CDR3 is CASSDGQGALEQYF. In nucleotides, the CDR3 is TGTGCCAGCAGCGACGGACAGGGGGCATTAGAGCAGTACTTC.

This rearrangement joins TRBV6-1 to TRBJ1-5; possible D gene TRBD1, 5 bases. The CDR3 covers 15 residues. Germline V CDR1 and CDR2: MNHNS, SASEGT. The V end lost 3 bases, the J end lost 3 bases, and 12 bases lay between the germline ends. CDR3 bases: TGTGCCAGCAGTGATGGGACGGGAGCCAATCAGCCCCAGCATTTT. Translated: CASSDGTGANQPQHF.

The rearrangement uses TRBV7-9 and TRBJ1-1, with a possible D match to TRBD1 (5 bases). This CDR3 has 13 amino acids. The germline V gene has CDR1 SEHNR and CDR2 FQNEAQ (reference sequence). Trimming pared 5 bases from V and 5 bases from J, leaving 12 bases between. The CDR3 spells CASSGTGQTEAFF. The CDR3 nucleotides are TGTGCCAGCAGCGGTACGGGGCAAACTGAAGCTTTCTTT.

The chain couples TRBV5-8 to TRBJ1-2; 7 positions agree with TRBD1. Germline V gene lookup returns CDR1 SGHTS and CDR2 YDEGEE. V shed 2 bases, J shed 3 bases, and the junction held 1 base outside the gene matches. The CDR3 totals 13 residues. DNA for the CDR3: TGTGCCAGCAGCTTTCAGGGGGACTATGGCTACACCTTC. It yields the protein CASSFQGDYGYTF.

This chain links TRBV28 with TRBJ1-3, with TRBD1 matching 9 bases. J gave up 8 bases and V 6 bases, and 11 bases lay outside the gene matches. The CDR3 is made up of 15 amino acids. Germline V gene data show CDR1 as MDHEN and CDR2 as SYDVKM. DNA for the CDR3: TGTGCCAGCAGACCGGACAGGGGAAAGAAAGACACCATATATTTT. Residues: CASRPDRGKKDTIYF. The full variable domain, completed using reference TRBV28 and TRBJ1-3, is DVKVTQSSRYLVKRTGEKVFLECVQDMDHENMFWYRQDPGLGLRLIYFSYDVKMKEKGDIPEGYSVSREKKERFSLILESASTNQTSMYLCASRPDRGKKDTIYFGEGSWLTVV.

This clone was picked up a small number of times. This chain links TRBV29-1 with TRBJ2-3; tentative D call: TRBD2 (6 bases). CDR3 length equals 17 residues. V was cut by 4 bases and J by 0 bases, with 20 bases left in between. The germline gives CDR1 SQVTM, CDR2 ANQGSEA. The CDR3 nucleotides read TGCAGCGTTGTAGGCGGGGCGACCGATAGAAGCACAGATACGCAGTATTTT. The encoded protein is CSVVGGATDRSTDTQYF.

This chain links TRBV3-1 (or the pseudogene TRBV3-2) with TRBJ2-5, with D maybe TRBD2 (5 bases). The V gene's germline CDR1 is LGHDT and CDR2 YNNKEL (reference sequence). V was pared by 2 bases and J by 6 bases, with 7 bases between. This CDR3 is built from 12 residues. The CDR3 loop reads CASSQTGKTQYF. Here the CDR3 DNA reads TGTGCCAGCAGCCAAACGGGAAAGACCCAGTACTTC.

This CDR3 reads CASSTDRVTEAFF. CDR3 DNA sequence: TGCGCCAGCAGTACAGACAGGGTTACTGAAGCTTTCTTT. The chain uses TRBV10-2 and TRBJ1-1; 7 nucleotides line up with TRBD1. CDR3 size: 13 residues. The V gene's germline CDR1 is WSHSY and CDR2 SAAADI. Germline trimming cut 5 bases from V and 5 bases from J; bases unmatched to any gene: 5.

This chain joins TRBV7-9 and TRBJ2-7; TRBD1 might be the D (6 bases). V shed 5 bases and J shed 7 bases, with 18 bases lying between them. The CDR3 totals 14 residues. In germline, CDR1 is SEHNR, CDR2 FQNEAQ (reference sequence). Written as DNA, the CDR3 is TGTGCCAGCAGCCGGACAGCTGGGGTGGGGGAGCAGTACTTC. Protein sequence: CASSRTAGVGEQYF.

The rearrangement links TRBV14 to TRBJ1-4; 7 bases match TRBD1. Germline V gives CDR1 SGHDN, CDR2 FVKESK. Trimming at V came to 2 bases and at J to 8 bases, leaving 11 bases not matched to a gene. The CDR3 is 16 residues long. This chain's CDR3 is CASSQRQGGFQEKLFF. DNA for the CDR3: TGTGCCAGCAGCCAACGACAGGGAGGGTTTCAGGAAAAACTGTTTTTT.

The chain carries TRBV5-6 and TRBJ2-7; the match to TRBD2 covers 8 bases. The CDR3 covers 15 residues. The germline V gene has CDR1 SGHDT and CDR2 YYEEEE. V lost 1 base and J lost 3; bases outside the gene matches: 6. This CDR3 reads CASSLRTSSDYEQYF. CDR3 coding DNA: TGTGCCAGCAGCTTGAGGACTAGCTCCGACTACGAGCAGTACTTC.

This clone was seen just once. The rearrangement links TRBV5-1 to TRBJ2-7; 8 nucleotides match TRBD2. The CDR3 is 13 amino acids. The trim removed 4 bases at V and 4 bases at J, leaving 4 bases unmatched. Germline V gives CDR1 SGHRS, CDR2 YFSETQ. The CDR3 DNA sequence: TGCGCCAGCAGCCCGGGACTAGAGTACGAGCAGTACTTC. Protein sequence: CASSPGLEYEQYF.

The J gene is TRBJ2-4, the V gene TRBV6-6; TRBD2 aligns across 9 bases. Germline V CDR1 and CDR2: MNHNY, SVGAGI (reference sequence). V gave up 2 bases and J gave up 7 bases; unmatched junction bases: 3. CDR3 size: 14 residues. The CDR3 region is CASSYRGGANIQYF. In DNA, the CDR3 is TGTGCCAGCAGTTACCGCGGGGGGGCGAACATTCAGTACTTC.

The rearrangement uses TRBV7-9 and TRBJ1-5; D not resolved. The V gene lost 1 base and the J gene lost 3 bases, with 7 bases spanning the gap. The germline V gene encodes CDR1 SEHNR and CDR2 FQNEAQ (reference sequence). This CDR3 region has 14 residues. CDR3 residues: CASSLDDNNQPQHF. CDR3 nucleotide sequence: TGTGCCAGCAGCTTAGATGACAACAATCAGCCCCAGCATTTT.

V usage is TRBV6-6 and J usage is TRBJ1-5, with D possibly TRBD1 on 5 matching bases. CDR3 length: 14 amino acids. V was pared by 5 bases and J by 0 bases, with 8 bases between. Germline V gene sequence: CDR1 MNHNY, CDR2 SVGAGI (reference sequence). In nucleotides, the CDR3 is TGTGCCAGCAGTGCGGACATTAGCAATCAGCCCCAGCATTTT. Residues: CASSADISNQPQHF.

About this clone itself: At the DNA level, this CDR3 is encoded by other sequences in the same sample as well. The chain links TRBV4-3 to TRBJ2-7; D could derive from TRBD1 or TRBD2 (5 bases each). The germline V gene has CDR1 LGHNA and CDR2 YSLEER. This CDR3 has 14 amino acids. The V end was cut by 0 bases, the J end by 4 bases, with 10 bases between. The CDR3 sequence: CASSQELGTYEQYF. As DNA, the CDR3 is TGCGCCAGCAGCCAAGAACTAGGGACGTACGAGCAGTACTTC.

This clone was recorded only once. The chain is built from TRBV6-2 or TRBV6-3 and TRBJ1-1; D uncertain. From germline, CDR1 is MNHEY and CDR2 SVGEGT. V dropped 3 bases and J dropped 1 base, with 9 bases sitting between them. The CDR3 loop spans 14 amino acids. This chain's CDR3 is CASSYTQKNTEAFF. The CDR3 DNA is TGTGCCAGCAGTTATACCCAAAAGAACACTGAAGCTTTCTTT.

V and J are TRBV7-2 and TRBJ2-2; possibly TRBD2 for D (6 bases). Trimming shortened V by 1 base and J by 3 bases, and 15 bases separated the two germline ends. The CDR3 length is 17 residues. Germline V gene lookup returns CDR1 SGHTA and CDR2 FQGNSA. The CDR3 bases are TGTGCCAGCAGCTTAGTCGCAGGGAGGTTTTACACCGGGGAGCTGTTTTTT. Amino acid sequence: CASSLVAGRFYTGELFF.